This T cell receptor (beta chain) is drawn from a study of shared clonotypes between healthy human individuals. Study-wide points: Estimated clonotype richness was generally higher in naive than memory subsets. Clonotypes that were shared across a handful of donors made up roughly 5% of naive CD4 clonotypes.

The germline V and J ends were trimmed by 5 bases and 3 bases, with 24 bases remaining between them. CDR3 length: 18 amino acids. Germline lookup yields CDR1 SGHVS and CDR2 FNYEAQ. Notes on this clone: Antigen unknown.

Replicate PCRs from sorted subsets contained about 0.2 ug DNA, which is tens of thousands of T cell genomes. The method was immunoSEQ multiplex PCR; TCRdb's version includes in-frame clones alone and lacks a portion of them. The repertoire holds roughly 2,300,000 clones, roughly 90% seen once, with about 0.41% in the top ten. What was sequenced was naive CD4+ T cells from PBMCs. The subset here: CD45RA+ positively selected. V is TRBV7-6 and J is TRBJ2-3; D is unclear. The TCR was taken from a man aged 18 to 30 in good health. Some clones in this sample may be carry-over from other donors' samples. The CDR3 spells CASSRVGTSTMKTDTQYF. CDR3 nucleotides: TGTGCCAGCAGCCGGGTAGGAACCTCAACAATGAAAACAGATACGCAGTATTTT.